The text below deals with one T cell receptor beta chain. The data originate from a study of blood T cell repertoires in COVID-19. Turning to the study itself: Researchers got acute and convalescent COVID-19 samples from the United States, Italy and Spain.

This CDR3 has 16 amino acids. Looked up from germline, CDR1 is SGHTA and CDR2 is FQGNSA. V gave up 1 base and J gave up 4 bases, with 14 bases separating them. Under the authors' procedure: Quantification of nucleated cells was approximated via reference gene primer amplification. This table comes from immunoSEQ multiplex PCR, and its TCRdb copy is limited to in-frame clones, with some not included. V and J calls plus clone size are reproduced from that table; the DNA served to infer D and trimming. This table has about 33,000 clones, approximately 80% appearing once. The receptor's source is a man older than 75 with acute or convalescent COVID-19. The sample consisted of peripheral blood. The V call is TRBV7-2, the J call TRBJ1-3, with no clear D. The CDR3: CASSLGAVTSGNTIYF. CDR3 coding DNA: TGTGCCAGCAGCTTAGGGGCCGTAACCTCCGGAAACACCATATATTTT.